This TCR beta chain was retrieved from a study of Ad26.COV2.S vaccination and SARS-CoV-2 variants. The overall study: A participant enrolled in the COV1001 Ad26.COV2.S trial arm provided the sample. The vaccine Ad26.COV2.S was put into the muscle once, or twice with 56 days between.

Unmatched junction bases numbered 18, after V lost 2 bases and J lost 4 bases. This CDR3 comprises 19 residues. CDR1 MNHNS and CDR2 SASEGT come from the germline V gene. Profiling relied on immunoSEQ multiplex PCR, and the TCRdb table lists in-frame clones only, not all of them. In the table there are hundreds of thousands of clones, about 80% of which are singletons. Treatment noted: roughly 20 received Ad26.COV2.S at low or high dose, single or two shots; roughly 5 received placebo; per-sample allocation not given. Sample collection was performed on day 63 after the first vaccine or placebo injection. Whole-study findings and limits: While placebo recipients had lower spike-specific TCR breadth, vaccine recipients had more. The TCR-based breadth and depth measures might underestimate overall T cell responses.

A note on this clone: Its antigen is unknown.

This TCR was recovered from a person aged 18-60 years who received the Ad26.COV2.S COVID-19 vaccine or a placebo. The specimen was peripheral blood, collected in a trial of Ad26.COV2.S vaccine versus placebo. The chain employs TRBV6-1 and TRBJ2-7, with 9 bases aligning to TRBD2. Here the CDR3 reads CASSERVGRLADLDYEQYF. The CDR3, as DNA: TGTGCCAGCAGTGAAAGGGTAGGTCGACTAGCGGATTTGGATTACGAGCAGTACTTC.